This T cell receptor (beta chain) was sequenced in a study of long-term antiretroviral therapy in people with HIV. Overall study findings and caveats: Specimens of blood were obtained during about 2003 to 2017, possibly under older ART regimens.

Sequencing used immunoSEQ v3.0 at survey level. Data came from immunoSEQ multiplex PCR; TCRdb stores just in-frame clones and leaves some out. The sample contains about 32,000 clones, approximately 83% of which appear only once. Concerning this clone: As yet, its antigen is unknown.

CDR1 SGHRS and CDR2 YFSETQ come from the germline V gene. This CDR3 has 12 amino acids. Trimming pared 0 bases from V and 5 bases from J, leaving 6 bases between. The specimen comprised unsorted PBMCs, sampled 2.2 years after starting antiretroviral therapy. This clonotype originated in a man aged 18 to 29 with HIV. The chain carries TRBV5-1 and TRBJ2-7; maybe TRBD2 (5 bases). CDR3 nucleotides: TGCGCCAGCAGCTTGGGAGCGGACGAGCAGTACTTC. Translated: CASSLGADEQYF.